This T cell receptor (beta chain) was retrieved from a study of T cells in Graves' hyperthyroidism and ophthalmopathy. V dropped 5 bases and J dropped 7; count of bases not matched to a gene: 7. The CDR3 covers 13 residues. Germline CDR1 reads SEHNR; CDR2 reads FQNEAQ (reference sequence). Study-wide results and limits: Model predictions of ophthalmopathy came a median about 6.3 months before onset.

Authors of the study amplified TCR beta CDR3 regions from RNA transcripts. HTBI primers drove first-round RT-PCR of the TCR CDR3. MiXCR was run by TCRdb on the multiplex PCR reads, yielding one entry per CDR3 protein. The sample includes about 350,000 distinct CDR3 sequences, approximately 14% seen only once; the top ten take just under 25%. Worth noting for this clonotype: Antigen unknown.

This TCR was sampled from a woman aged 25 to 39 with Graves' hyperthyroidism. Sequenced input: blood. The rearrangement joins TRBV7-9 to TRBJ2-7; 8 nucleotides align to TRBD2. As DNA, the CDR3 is TGTGCCAGCAGCCCCGGGACTAGACAAGAGCAGTACTTC. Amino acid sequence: CASSPGTRQEQYF.